A single sample gave rise to the 9 T cell receptor beta chains below, sequenced in a study of blood T cell repertoires in COVID-19. TCRdb keeps only in-frame clones here, not all; method: immunoSEQ multiplex PCR. This table has some 220,000 clones, roughly four fifths appearing once. What was sequenced was peripheral blood. Receptors originate from a woman in her 70s with COVID-19, enrolled during active disease.

As for this clone: Additional DNA sequences in this sample encode the identical CDR3. The chain couples TRBV29-1 to TRBJ1-2; 10 bases are a match to TRBD1. The CDR3 extends over 13 amino acids. V shed 6 bases and J 0 bases; nucleotides not matched to a gene: 1. Looked up from germline, CDR1 is SQVTM and CDR2 is ANQGSEA. The CDR3: CSVGTGANYGYTF. The CDR3 nucleotides are TGCAGCGTCGGGACAGGGGCTAACTATGGCTACACCTTC.

This clone turned up a few times. The chain employs TRBV28 and TRBJ1-4, with D possibly TRBD1 on 5 matching bases. Trimming left V 7 bases short and J 6 bases short, with 15 bases between. The CDR3 has 14 residues. From germline, CDR1 is MDHEN and CDR2 SYDVKM. Here the CDR3 reads CASTGGRVDEKLFF. The DNA of the CDR3 is TGTGCCAGCACCGGGGGGAGGGTGGATGAAAAACTGTTTTTT.

The chain has TRBV7-8 and TRBJ1-4; 9 bases line up with TRBD1. Germline V gene sequence: CDR1 SGHVS, CDR2 FQNEAQ. Trimming took 1 base from V and 6 from J; bases not matched to a gene: 9. The CDR3 runs 17 residues. CDR3 in amino acids: CASSLGPPGQGYEKLFF. CDR3 nucleotide sequence: TGTGCCAGCAGCTTAGGGCCGCCGGGACAGGGATATGAAAAACTGTTTTTT.

V and J are TRBV5-1 and TRBJ1-3; 9 nucleotides match TRBD1. Germline values: CDR1 SGHRS, CDR2 YFSETQ. The CDR3 is 17 amino acids. The V and J ends lost 4 bases and 1 base, in that order; junction bases with no gene match: 9. The CDR3 DNA reads TGCGCCAGCAGCCCCCAAGGGACAGGGATTTCTGGAAACACCATATATTTT. This encodes CASSPQGTGISGNTIYF. The full variable domain, completed using reference TRBV5-1 and TRBJ1-3, is KAGVTQTPRYLIKTRGQQVTLSCSPISGHRSVSWYQQTPGQGLQFLFEYFSETQRNKGNFPGRFSGRQFSNSRSEMNVSTLELGDSALYLCASSPQGTGISGNTIYFGEGSWLTVV.

The rearrangement links TRBV28 to TRBJ1-1; tentatively, D is TRBD1 (5 bases). The germline gives CDR1 MDHEN, CDR2 SYDVKM. The CDR3 loop spans 15 amino acids. Trimming took 2 bases from V and 2 from J, leaving 12 bases between them. The CDR3 DNA sequence: TGTGCCAGCAGTTTAGTTATGGGGCAAAACACTGAAGCTTTCTTT. It translates to CASSLVMGQNTEAFF. Full variable domain (missing parts from reference TRBV28 and TRBJ1-1): DVKVTQSSRYLVKRTGEKVFLECVQDMDHENMFWYRQDPGLGLRLIYFSYDVKMKEKGDIPEGYSVSREKKERFSLILESASTNQTSMYLCASSLVMGQNTEAFFGQGTRLTVV.

In DNA form, the CDR3 reads TGTGCCAGCAGCCTTAGCGGGAGGGGCGGGGAGCTGTTTTTT. Its translation: CASSLSGRGGELFF. The rearrangement uses TRBV6-5 and TRBJ2-2; 11 positions agree with TRBD2. CDR3 length: 14 residues. J gave up 7 bases and V 6 bases, and 4 bases lay outside the gene matches. Germline CDR1 and CDR2: MNHEY and SVGAGI.

The chain couples TRBV27 to TRBJ1-1; D is ambiguous. Germline-derived CDR1 and CDR2 are MNHEY and SMNVEV (reference sequence). V dropped 8 bases and J dropped 0 bases, with 10 bases sitting between them. CDR3 length: 13 amino acids. The CDR3, as DNA: TGTGCCAGCGGAGGGCTGGTGAACACTGAAGCTTTCTTT. This gives the protein CASGGLVNTEAFF.

The gene calls are TRBV10-3 and TRBJ1-2; 7 bases agree with TRBD1. The CDR3 covers 13 residues. The junction had 7 bases not matched to a gene; V was cut back by 8 bases and J by 4 bases. Germline V CDR1 and CDR2: ENHRY, SYGVKD. The CDR3 loop is CAIGDRDGYGYTF. CDR3 coding DNA: TGTGCCATCGGGGACAGAGACGGCTATGGCTACACCTTC.

This clone was detected only a few times. V usage is TRBV2 and J usage is TRBJ2-2; D may be TRBD1 (6 bases). The CDR3 is 16 residues long. Germline V lookup: CDR1 SNHLY, CDR2 FYNNEI. V was clipped by 4 bases and J by 6 bases, with 18 bases between them. CDR3 protein: CASSVMAGANPGELFF. CDR3 nucleotide sequence: TGTGCCAGCAGTGTGATGGCAGGGGCTAACCCCGGGGAGCTGTTTTTT. Complete variable domain (other parts from reference TRBV2 and TRBJ2-2): EPEVTQTPSHQVTQMGQEVILRCVPISNHLYFYWYRQILGQKVEFLVSFYNNEISEKSEIFDDQFSVERPDGSNFTLKIRSTKLEDSAMYFCASSVMAGANPGELFFGEGSRLTVL.